This T cell receptor (beta chain) comes out of a study of blood T cell repertoires in COVID-19. At the level of the study: Nucleic acid was either cDNA or gDNA, and it came from T cells, B-cell-depleted T cells, or PBMCs.

The length of the CDR3 is 16 residues. Trimming cost V 0 bases and J 4 bases, with 10 bases left between them. Germline lookup yields CDR1 PRHDT and CDR2 FYEKMQ (reference sequence). Participant ages covered about 18 to 100 years across 20 to 30 US areas. The study counted Cohort 3 donors as recovered given two negative PCRs, clearance, or symptom resolution. Sequencing used immunoSEQ multiplex PCR; TCRdb keeps in-frame clones, though not all of them. The sample contains 250,000 to 350,000 clones, about 89% of which appear only once. The TCR comes from a woman aged 25 to 39 who had recovered from COVID-19. The sequencing input was PBMCs or T cells enriched from blood (not recorded which). This chain connects TRBV13 to TRBJ1-6, with D possibly TRBD1 on 6 matching bases. CDR3 amino acids: CASSLGGQLYNSPLHF. The DNA of the CDR3 is TGTGCCAGCAGCTTAGGAGGACAGCTTTATAATTCACCCCTCCACTTT.